One and the same sample provided the 2 T cell receptor beta chains below, sequenced in a study of Ad26.COV2.S vaccination and SARS-CoV-2 variants. Sequenced by immunoSEQ multiplex PCR; TCRdb stores in-frame clones only, minus some. There are roughly 150,000 clones in the sample; just over 85% occur only once, and 5% lies in the top ten. The sequences come from peripheral blood, collected after recovery from COVID-19. These receptors originate from a human donor who had recovered from COVID-19.

The rearrangement joins TRBV29-1 to TRBJ2-2; no clear D. This CDR3 has 15 amino acids. Per germline, CDR1 SQVTM and CDR2 ANQGSEA. V lost 2 bases and J lost 3, with 13 bases in between. The CDR3 bases are TGCAGCGTTGAATATGTCGGTTCCTACACCGGGGAGCTGTTTTTT. It codes for CSVEYVGSYTGELFF.

The chain couples TRBV30 to TRBJ1-6; D unclear. The CDR3 spans 11 residues. Germline V gives CDR1 GTSNPN, CDR2 SVGIG (reference sequence). V was trimmed by 0 bases and J by 8 bases, leaving 2 bases between them. CDR3 coding DNA: TGTGCCTGGAGTGTTGATTCACCCCTCCACTTT. It specifies CAWSVDSPLHF.